These 24 T cell receptor beta chains share one sample of origin, sequenced in a study of T cell responses to AZD1222 COVID-19 vaccine. Profiling relied on immunoSEQ multiplex PCR, and the TCRdb table lists in-frame clones only, not all of them. In the table there are roughly 85,000 clones, 90% of which are singletons. The sample consisted of peripheral blood, taken 28 days after the second AZD1222 dose. The receptor source for this set is an adult who received the AZD1222 COVID-19 vaccine.

This sequence joins TRBV3-1 (or the pseudogene TRBV3-2) and TRBJ2-3; no firm D call. Deletions cut 6 bases from V and 1 base from J, with 17 bases between. The germline V gene has CDR1 LGHDT and CDR2 YNNKEL (reference sequence). The CDR3 covers 16 residues. In DNA, the CDR3 is TGTGCCAGCAGGCCGCCGGCGGCGTGGGGCACAGATACGCAGTATTTT. Its protein is CASRPPAAWGTDTQYF.

This sequence joins TRBV9 and TRBJ1-1; 8 bases agree with TRBD1. Per germline, CDR1 SGDLS and CDR2 YYNGEE. V lost 3 bases to trimming and J lost 7 bases; unmatched junction nucleotides: 8. This CDR3 contains 14 residues. CDR3 sequence (DNA): TGTGCCAGCAGCGAGACGGACAGGGATGATGAAGCTTTCTTT. Protein product: CASSETDRDDEAFF.

V is TRBV7-2 and J is TRBJ1-2, with TRBD1 matching over 7 bases. Per germline, CDR1 SGHTA and CDR2 FQGNSA. CDR3 length: 15 residues. The ends lost 0 bases at V and 5 bases at J; junction bases unmatched: 6. CDR3 region: CASSLAGQTGYGYTF. Written as DNA, the CDR3 is TGTGCCAGCAGCTTAGCGGGACAGACGGGATATGGCTACACCTTC.

The chain links TRBV30 to TRBJ2-7; D unresolved. The CDR3 is 14 amino acids. Germline V gene sequence: CDR1 GTSNPN, CDR2 SVGIG (reference sequence). V lost 3 bases and J 3 bases, leaving 15 bases between the germline ends. The chain's CDR3 is CAWRVLGSRYEQYF. Written as DNA, the CDR3 is TGTGCCTGGAGGGTCCTAGGTTCGCGCTACGAGCAGTACTTC.

The chain is built from TRBV7-2 and TRBJ1-4; D remains ambiguous. Germline V gene data show CDR1 as SGHTA and CDR2 as FQGNSA. This CDR3 has 14 residues. V was trimmed by 1 base and J by 5 bases, leaving 8 bases between them. As DNA, the CDR3 is TGTGCCAGCAGCTTAGGGGGAGCGAATGAAAAACTGTTTTTT. This codes for CASSLGGANEKLFF.

The chain uses TRBV2 and TRBJ1-1; D remains unclear. The length of the CDR3 is 13 residues. Between the trimmed V and J ends, which lost 5 bases and 2 bases, there was a span of 9 bases. Germline V CDR1 and CDR2: SNHLY, FYNNEI. The CDR3: CASSLQFNTEAFF. For the CDR3, the DNA is TGTGCCAGCAGTTTACAGTTTAACACTGAAGCTTTCTTT.

This chain connects TRBV25-1 to TRBJ2-1; D is unresolved. V was shortened by 3 bases and J by 9 bases, with 9 bases between the two germline ends. Germline loops: CDR1 MGHDK, CDR2 SYGVNS. The CDR3 contains 12 residues. The CDR3 sequence: CASSEGFSEQFF. For the CDR3, the DNA is TGTGCCAGCAGTGAGGGGTTCAGTGAGCAGTTCTTC.

The chain employs TRBV4-1 and TRBJ1-1; D not certain. The CDR3 extends over 13 amino acids. Germline CDR1 MGHRA, CDR2 YSYEKL. With 2 bases removed from V and 1 base from J, the gap between germline ends came to 5 bases. The CDR3 protein is CASSQSPNTEAFF. CDR3 nucleotide sequence: TGCGCCAGCAGCCAAAGCCCGAACACTGAAGCTTTCTTT.

J is TRBJ2-1 and V is TRBV24-1, with D possibly being TRBD1 (6 bases). There are 15 residues in the CDR3. Per germline, CDR1 KGHDR and CDR2 SFDVKD. With 2 bases removed from V and 5 bases from J, the gap between germline ends came to 12 bases. The DNA for the CDR3 is TGTGCCACCAGTGATTCTACTAGGGGGAACAATGAGCAGTTCTTC. It translates to CATSDSTRGNNEQFF.

The genes are TRBV5-6 and TRBJ1-2, with D unresolved. From germline, CDR1 is SGHDT and CDR2 YYEEEE. Trimming removed 1 base at V and 0 bases at J, with 10 bases between. The CDR3 runs to 15 residues. The CDR3 DNA follows: TGTGCCAGCAGCTTGCTCCACCGAGCTAACTATGGCTACACCTTC. Its translation is CASSLLHRANYGYTF.

This clone was counted a single time. The V call is TRBV6-5, the J call TRBJ2-7, with TRBD1 as a possible D gene (5 bases). V dropped 7 bases and J dropped 1 base, with 14 bases sitting between them. Germline values: CDR1 MNHEY, CDR2 SVGAGI. The CDR3 is 14 amino acids. The CDR3 bases are TGTGCCAGCACCGATAGGACATTTTCCTACGAGCAGTACTTC. Its translation: CASTDRTFSYEQYF.

CDR3 residues: CASIDGGVGTEAFF. CDR3 DNA sequence: TGTGCCAGCATAGATGGGGGGGTAGGGACTGAAGCTTTCTTT. This sequence joins TRBV4-2 and TRBJ1-1; weak D call: TRBD1 (5 bases). The CDR3 is 14 residues long. V dropped 7 bases and J dropped 5 bases, with 17 bases sitting between them. Germline V CDR1 and CDR2: LGHNA, YNFKEQ.

V usage is TRBV4-3 and J usage is TRBJ2-1; D not resolved. With 0 bases removed from V and 4 bases from J, the gap between germline ends came to 7 bases. CDR1 is LGHNA and CDR2 is YSLEER in the germline V gene. CDR3 length: 14 residues. CDR3 loop: CASSQDPQYNEQFF. As DNA, the CDR3 is TGCGCCAGCAGCCAAGATCCACAGTACAATGAGCAGTTCTTC.

The rearrangement joins TRBV18 to TRBJ2-2; D is uncertain. This CDR3 is built from 14 residues. Trimming took off 0 bases at V and 5 bases at J, with 7 bases between the two ends. CDR1 KGHSH and CDR2 LQKENI come from the germline V gene. The CDR3 DNA is TGTGCCAGCTCACCACCGAATTGGACCGGGGAGCTGTTTTTT. Amino acid sequence: CASSPPNWTGELFF.

The genes are TRBV7-2 and TRBJ2-1, with D perhaps being TRBD1 or TRBD2 (6 bases each). The CDR3 covers 13 residues. V dropped 5 bases and J dropped 9 bases, with 14 bases sitting between them. Looked up from germline, CDR1 is SGHTA and CDR2 is FQGNSA. The CDR3 sequence: CASSRDGGGEQFF. The CDR3 DNA reads as TGTGCCAGCAGCAGAGACGGGGGCGGTGAGCAGTTCTTC. Full variable domain (missing parts from reference TRBV7-2 and TRBJ2-1): GAGVSQSPSNKVTEKGKDVELRCDPISGHTALYWYRQSLGQGLEFLIYFQGNSAPDKSGLPSDRFSAERTGGSVSTLTIQRTQQEDSAVYLCASSRDGGGEQFFGPGTRLTVL.

The chain uses TRBV25-1 and TRBJ1-5; D is unclear. V was pared by 1 base and J by 0 bases, with 7 bases between. CDR1 is MGHDK and CDR2 is SYGVNS in the germline V gene. The CDR3 totals 15 residues. In DNA, the CDR3 is TGTGCCAGCAGTGAATCCTCGGGTAGCAATCAGCCCCAGCATTTT. Translated, it gives CASSESSGSNQPQHF.

This chain links TRBV3-1 (or the pseudogene TRBV3-2) with TRBJ2-2; no reliable D call. V was clipped by 3 bases and J by 5 bases, with 10 bases between them. Per the germline V gene, CDR1 is LGHDT and CDR2 is YNNKEL (reference sequence). This CDR3 is built from 14 residues. CDR3 protein: CASSHPSETGELFF. The DNA for the CDR3 is TGTGCCAGCAGCCACCCGAGTGAGACCGGGGAGCTGTTTTTT.

This chain links TRBV7-2 with TRBJ2-5; D is ambiguous. Germline CDR1 is SGHTA and CDR2 is FQGNSA. Trimming cost V 0 bases and J 4 bases, with 6 bases left between them. The CDR3 is made up of 13 amino acids. The CDR3 nucleotides are TGTGCCAGCAGCTTAGCAGTTGGAGAGACCCAGTACTTC. Translation gives CASSLAVGETQYF.

The chain employs TRBV11-3 and TRBJ2-1, with 11 bases fitting TRBD2. Germline CDR1 reads SGHNT; CDR2 reads YENEEA. With 1 base clipped from V and 9 bases from J, the junction kept 8 bases outside the gene matches. The CDR3 spans 16 residues. The CDR3 DNA reads as TGTGCCAGCAGCTTAGGCCCCCCTCTAGCGGGGGGTGAGCAGTTCTTC. Residues: CASSLGPPLAGGEQFF.

CDR3 sequence reads: CASSREYGYTF. In DNA form, the CDR3 reads TGTGCCAGCTCACGGGAGTATGGCTACACCTTC. The chain uses TRBV18 and TRBJ1-2; D gene uncertain. In germline, CDR1 is KGHSH, CDR2 LQKENI. The CDR3 covers 11 residues. V shed 4 bases and J shed 5 bases, with 5 bases lying between them.

This chain connects TRBV3-1 (or the pseudogene TRBV3-2) to TRBJ2-3, with TRBD2 matching over 7 bases. Germline CDR1 reads LGHDT; CDR2 reads YNNKEL (reference sequence). This CDR3 contains 15 residues. V was clipped by 2 bases and J by 6 bases; unmatched bases: 8. The CDR3 loop reads CASSQRWEGHDTQYF. In nucleotides, the CDR3 is TGTGCCAGCAGCCAAAGGTGGGAGGGCCATGATACGCAGTATTTT.

The chain links TRBV5-4 to TRBJ2-4; D might be TRBD1 or TRBD2, each matching 5 bases. Between the trimmed V and J ends, which lost 2 bases and 9 bases, there was a span of 9 bases. Per the germline V gene, CDR1 is SGHNT and CDR2 is YYREEE (reference sequence). CDR3 length equals 12 residues. The CDR3 region is CASSFPRGIQYF. The CDR3 DNA follows: TGTGCCAGCAGCTTCCCGAGGGGCATTCAGTACTTC.

The chain carries TRBV12-3 or TRBV12-4 and TRBJ2-1; D is perhaps TRBD2 (6 bases). The V and J ends lost 3 bases and 10 bases respectively, with 10 bases between them. This CDR3 is 12 amino acids long. The CDR3 DNA is TGTGCCAGCAGTTTTAACCTAGCGGAGCAGTTCTTC. Translation: CASSFNLAEQFF.

The chain links TRBV19 to TRBJ1-3, with TRBD1 identical over 9 bases. Germline V gene sequence: CDR1 LNHDA, CDR2 SQIVND (reference sequence). The CDR3 has 15 residues. V was clipped by 4 bases and J by 3 bases; unmatched bases: 4. CDR3 coding DNA: TGTGCCAGTAGTAACAGGGGGCGCGGTGGAAACACCATATATTTT. Its protein product is CASSNRGRGGNTIYF. Complete variable domain (other parts from reference TRBV19 and TRBJ1-3): DGGITQSPKYLFRKEGQNVTLSCEQNLNHDAMYWYRQDPGQGLRLIYYSQIVNDFQKGDIAEGYSVSREKKESFPLTVTSAQKNPTAFYLCASSNRGRGGNTIYFGEGSWLTVV.